This T cell receptor beta chain was sequenced for a study of shared clonotypes between healthy human individuals. Germline values: CDR1 LNHNV, CDR2 YYDKDF (reference sequence). The CDR3 runs 15 residues. V was pared by 0 bases and J by 1 base, with 7 bases between. Comments on this clone: The target antigen is unknown.

Using immunoSEQ multiplex PCR, the repertoire was profiled, and TCRdb retains in-frame clones only, with some absent. This repertoire shows 650,000 to 800,000 clones, about 92% found once; its top ten account for roughly 22%. Notes on the study in general: Tissues were not sampled, only blood, and their repertoires likely differ. The naive CD4 repertoires of several donors were compared, and 5% to 6.5% of clonotypes were shared.

Naivety among CD8 cells was defined by CD45RO negativity and positive CCR7 selection, thereby excluding terminally differentiated effector memory CD45RA+ cells. The origin of this receptor is a man aged 25 to 40 in good health. The sample was naive CD8+ T cells sorted from blood. The chain is built from TRBV15 and TRBJ1-5, with a weak D call TRBD1 (6 bases). CDR3 sequence reads: CATSREQGSNQPQHF. CDR3 coding DNA: TGTGCCACCAGCAGAGAGCAGGGGAGCAATCAGCCCCAGCATTTT. Full variable domain (missing parts from reference TRBV15 and TRBJ1-5): DAMVIQNPRYQVTQFGKPVTLSCSQTLNHNVMYWYQQKSSQAPKLLFHYYDKDFNNEADTPDNFQSRRPNTSFCFLDIRSPGLGDTAMYLCATSREQGSNQPQHFGDGTRLSIL.